One sample yielded the 15 T cell receptor beta chains listed below, sequenced in a study of blood T cell repertoires in COVID-19. Some clones are missing from TCRdb's copy, which holds only in-frame ones; the method was immunoSEQ multiplex PCR. This sample has 190,000 or so clones, with roughly 87% found just once. Sequences were obtained from PBMCs or T cells enriched from blood (not recorded which). These TCRs come from a man aged 18 to 35 with acute COVID-19.

The gene calls are TRBV11-3 and TRBJ2-1; TRBD2 matches at 9 bases. Losses at the gene ends were 5 bases for V and 4 bases for J; bases not matched to a gene: 6. The CDR3 extends over 15 amino acids. CDR1 is SGHNT and CDR2 is YENEEA in the germline V gene. CDR3: CASSIGTSNYNEQFF. As DNA, the CDR3 is TGTGCCAGCAGCATCGGGACTAGCAATTACAATGAGCAGTTCTTC. The variable domain in full, completed from reference TRBV11-3 and TRBJ2-1, reads EAGVVQSPRYKIIEKKQPVAFWCNPISGHNTLYWYLQNLGQGPELLIRYENEEAVDDSQLPKDRFSAERLKGVDSTLKIQPAELGDSAVYLCASSIGTSNYNEQFFGPGTRLTVL.

The chain is built from TRBV5-4 and TRBJ2-7, with 7 positions matching TRBD2. The CDR3 is 14 amino acids. Germline loops: CDR1 SGHNT, CDR2 YYREEE (reference sequence). V was pared by 0 bases and J by 5 bases, with 5 bases of the junction left unmatched. CDR3 nucleotides: TGTGCCAGCAGCTTGGCCGGCGGGAGAAACGAGCAGTACTTC. This sequence encodes CASSLAGGRNEQYF.

This sequence joins TRBV4-2 and TRBJ1-4; 9 nucleotides line up with TRBD1. The CDR3 loop spans 16 amino acids. CDR1 LGHNA and CDR2 YNFKEQ come from the germline V gene. Losses at the gene ends were 0 bases for V and 8 bases for J; bases not matched to a gene: 7. The CDR3 nucleotides read TGTGCCAGCAGCCAAGACGGGACAGGGAGCTACGAAAAACTGTTTTTT. This sequence encodes CASSQDGTGSYEKLFF.

The chain couples TRBV7-9 to TRBJ2-5; TRBD2 is a possible D gene (5 bases). Germline assignment: CDR1 SEHNR and CDR2 FQNEAQ (reference sequence). This CDR3 has 12 residues. Trimming took off 11 bases at V and 4 bases at J, with 14 bases between the two ends. CDR3 nucleotide sequence: TGTGCCGGAGCGGCGGAGTTAGAGACCCAGTACTTC. This sequence encodes CAGAAELETQYF. Drawing the rest from reference TRBV7-9 and TRBJ2-5, the complete variable domain is DTGVSQNPRHKITKRGQNVTFRCDPISEHNRLYWYRQTLGQGPEFLTYFQNEAQLEKSRLLSDRFSAERPKGSFSTLEIQRTEQGDSAMYLCAGAAELETQYFGPGTRLLVL.

The chain is built from TRBV11-2 and TRBJ2-3; 7 bases are a match to TRBD1. CDR1 is SGHAT, CDR2 FQNNGV, per germline. J lost 3 bases, V lost 5 bases, and 5 bases had no gene match. The CDR3 loop spans 14 amino acids. The CDR3 DNA reads TGTGCCAGCAGCCCAGGGGGAGTAACAGATACGCAGTATTTT. Translating gives CASSPGGVTDTQYF. Drawing the rest from reference TRBV11-2 and TRBJ2-3, the complete variable domain is EAGVAQSPRYKIIEKRQSVAFWCNPISGHATLYWYQQILGQGPKLLIQFQNNGVVDDSQLPKDRFSAERLKGVDSTLKIQPAKLEDSAVYLCASSPGGVTDTQYFGPGTRLTVL.

The chain joins TRBV19 to TRBJ2-1; 8 bases align to TRBD2. Germline loops: CDR1 LNHDA, CDR2 SQIVND (reference sequence). J lost 6 bases, V lost 3 bases, and 7 bases had no gene match. The CDR3 loop spans 15 amino acids. The CDR3: CASSILLTSANEQFF. CDR3 nucleotides: TGTGCCAGTAGTATTTTATTGACTAGCGCCAATGAGCAGTTCTTC.

CDR3 loop: CASSQDLKGNQPQHF. For the CDR3, the DNA is TGCGCCAGCAGCCAAGATCTCAAGGGGAATCAGCCCCAGCATTTT. The chain combines TRBV4-3 with TRBJ1-5; D possibly corresponds to TRBD1 (5 bases). Trimming took 0 bases from V and 4 from J, leaving 10 bases between them. The V gene's germline CDR1 is LGHNA and CDR2 YSLEER. This CDR3 region has 15 residues.

This clone was seen a few times. This chain joins TRBV6-4 and TRBJ2-3, with 8 bases fitting TRBD1. This CDR3 comprises 16 residues. Germline V lookup: CDR1 MRHNA, CDR2 SNTAGT. V gave up 3 bases and J gave up 1 base; unmatched junction bases: 6. The CDR3 coding sequence is TGTGCCAGCAGTGAAAGTAAGGGACAGGGCACAGATACGCAGTATTTT. Protein product: CASSESKGQGTDTQYF.

This clone occurred many times. The chain links TRBV5-1 to TRBJ1-5; the match to TRBD1 covers 7 bases. Looked up from germline, CDR1 is SGHRS and CDR2 is YFSETQ. V trimming: 0 bases; J trimming: 9 bases; junction bases outside the gene matches: 6. The CDR3 runs to 14 residues. In DNA form, the CDR3 reads TGCGCCAGCAGCTTGGAGACAGGGAATGCGCCCCAGCATTTT. This encodes CASSLETGNAPQHF.

The rearrangement joins TRBV5-5 to TRBJ1-2; D not resolved. This CDR3 comprises 14 residues. The ends were cut back, 2 bases at V and 3 bases at J, with 11 bases in the middle. Germline V lookup: CDR1 SGHKS, CDR2 YYEKEE (reference sequence). CDR3 sequence: CASSLLSSHYGYTF. In nucleotides, the CDR3 is TGTGCCAGCAGCTTATTATCCTCTCACTATGGCTACACCTTC.

The gene calls are TRBV7-8 and TRBJ1-1; D might be TRBD1 (6 bases). With 0 bases removed from V and 5 bases from J, the gap between germline ends came to 16 bases. Germline V gives CDR1 SGHVS, CDR2 FQNEAQ. The CDR3 loop spans 16 amino acids. The CDR3 DNA reads as TGTGCCAGCAGCTTAGCGCCAGCAGGGGTATGGACTGAAGCTTTCTTT. It yields the protein CASSLAPAGVWTEAFF.

The chain employs TRBV7-9 and TRBJ2-5; the D is unclear. The CDR3 spans 16 residues. V lost 5 bases to trimming and J lost 3 bases, with 19 bases between them. Germline CDR1 reads SEHNR; CDR2 reads FQNEAQ (reference sequence). The CDR3 region is CASSRVSTADKETQYF. In DNA, the CDR3 is TGTGCCAGCAGCAGAGTTTCGACTGCAGATAAAGAGACCCAGTACTTC.

CDR3 coding DNA: TGTGCCAGCAGTTTAGAGGGTCGGTTGTTCGAGCAGTACTTC. It is translated as CASSLEGRLFEQYF. The rearrangement links TRBV27 to TRBJ2-7; possibly TRBD2 for D (5 bases). CDR3 length: 14 amino acids. V lost 2 bases and J 6 bases, leaving 14 bases between the germline ends. CDR1 is MNHEY, CDR2 SMNVEV, per germline (reference sequence).

The gene calls are TRBV6-4 and TRBJ2-1, with D possibly TRBD2 on 6 matching bases. Between the trimmed V and J ends, which lost 5 bases and 9 bases, there was a span of 17 bases. Germline lookup yields CDR1 MRHNA and CDR2 SNTAGT. The CDR3 is 14 residues long. CDR3 DNA sequence: TGTGCCAGCAGTAGCGAACGGGAGAGCCCTGAGCAGTTCTTC. This sequence encodes CASSSERESPEQFF.

The chain recombines TRBV21-1 with TRBJ2-5; TRBD1 was called by the table and not checked on the DNA. TRBV21-1 counts as a pseudogene. The CDR3 runs 13 residues. The CDR3 loop reads CASSRRGPETQYF. The CDR3 region has the DNA TGTGCCAGCAGCCGGAGGGGGCCGGAGACCCAGTACTTC.